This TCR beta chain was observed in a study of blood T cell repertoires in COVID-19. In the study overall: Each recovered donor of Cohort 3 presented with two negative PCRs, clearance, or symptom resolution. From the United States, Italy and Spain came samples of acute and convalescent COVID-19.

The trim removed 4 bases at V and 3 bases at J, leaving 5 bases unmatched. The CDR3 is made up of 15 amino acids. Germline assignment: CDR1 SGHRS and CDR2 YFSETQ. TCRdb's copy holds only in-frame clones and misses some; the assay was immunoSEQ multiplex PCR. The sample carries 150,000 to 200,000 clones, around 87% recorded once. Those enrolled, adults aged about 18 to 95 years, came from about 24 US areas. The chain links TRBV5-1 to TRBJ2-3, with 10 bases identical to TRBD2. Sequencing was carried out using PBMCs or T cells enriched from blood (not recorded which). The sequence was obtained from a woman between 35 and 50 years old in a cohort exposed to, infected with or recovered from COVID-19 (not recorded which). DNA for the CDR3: TGCGCCAGCAGCCCTAGCGGGAGCTTGACAGATACGCAGTATTTT. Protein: CASSPSGSLTDTQYF. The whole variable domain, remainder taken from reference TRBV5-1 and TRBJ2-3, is KAGVTQTPRYLIKTRGQQVTLSCSPISGHRSVSWYQQTPGQGLQFLFEYFSETQRNKGNFPGRFSGRQFSNSRSEMNVSTLELGDSALYLCASSPSGSLTDTQYFGPGTRLTVL.